The T cell receptor (beta chain) under discussion was sequenced for a study of T cells expressing NK-cell markers. Study context: The TCR beta repertoires originated in sorted CD3+CD56+NKG2C+, CD3+CD56+NKG2C- and CD3+CD56-NKG2C+ T cells.

The germline gives CDR1 MGHRA, CDR2 YSYEKL. The CDR3 totals 15 residues. TCRdb reprocessed the 5' RACE reads and stores each CDR3 protein as one record, lacking DNA. The sample's table shows about 410,000 distinct CDR3 sequences. The source is a woman aged 50 to 60 in good health. V and J are TRBV4-1 and TRBJ2-7; TCRdb calls TRBD2, which cannot be checked without DNA. The sample comprised blood T cells: a sorted CD56 or NKG2C T cell subset, CD4+ or CD8+ T cells, or bulk PBMC T cells (not recorded which). The CDR3 protein is CASSAPTSGSGEQYF.